This T cell receptor (beta chain) is drawn from a study of T-cell memory formation after mild COVID-19 (dated by TCRdb to the early 2020s). Study-level background: TCR sequence clusters from the two donors were found to be largely donor specific. T-cell clones expanding and contracting after mild COVID-19 in two donors were tracked by longitudinal TCRalpha and TCRbeta repertoire sequencing. The cohort comprised two young, previously healthy adult volunteers, one female and one male.

PBMCs were isolated by Ficoll-Paque density gradient centrifugation. The sequencing machine was an Illumina NovaSeq 6000. TCRalpha and TCRbeta cDNA libraries were constructed by 5'RACE with constant-segment primers, with sample barcodes and unique molecular identifiers being introduced. RNA was extracted from every sample with Trizol reagent. Amplification of the libraries took two PCR steps, and the second step added a second sample barcode plus Illumina TruSeq adapters. Libraries were sequenced on an Illumina NovaSeq with 2 x 150 bp paired-end reads. The authors' analysis ran thus. Reads were demultiplexed and collapsed into UMI-guided consensus sequences with migec v1.2.7. Using mixcr v2.1.11, UMI consensuses were aligned to TRA and TRB V and J templates and then assembled into clonotypes. Expanded or contracted clonotypes were those called significant by both edgeR and NoisET, with noise models trained on biological replicates. For edgeR calls, a false discovery rate-adjusted p below 0.01 and a log2 fold-change threshold of 1 were applied. As an exploratory analysis of dynamics, max-normalized trajectories of the 1000 most abundant clonotypes were examined with PCA combined with hierarchical clustering. Each responding clone was given a CD4 or CD8 phenotype based on the CD4+ and CD8+ repertoires, which had been sequenced separately. TCRdb reprocessed the public reads (quality trimming at Q25 with fastp, clone calling with MiXCR) and kept in-frame beta chains. Rows are unified per CDR3 protein, each entry keeping the most common DNA and genes. The V and J calls and clone size are TCRdb's, not the authors'. Here the sample has approximately 290,000 distinct CDR3 sequences; just under 20% occur a single time. The top ten hold approximately 21% of the sample.

This clonotype was seen a handful of times. Its antigen specificity is not known. Base qualities are missing; no much larger clone stands one base away. Overall study outcomes, separate from this receptor: Contracting CD4+ clones were found mainly in CM and EM memory subsets, while CD8+ clones were enriched in EMRA. The study included only two mild cases, and larger cohorts that include severe cases with pre-infection samples were judged to be necessary. From day 15 to 85, contracting clones showed balanced CD4/CD8 phenotypes, whereas a second wave of clones that expanded from day 15 to 37 leaned towards CD4+. SARS-CoV-2 specificity of the second-wave clones peaking on day 37 was not confirmed. Some responding clones were found in pre-infection memory, which suggests that pre-existing cross-reactive memory T cells took part in the SARS-CoV-2 response.

The sequence derives from a man aged 18 to 29 who had mild COVID-19 (a few samples of this study predate the infection). The sample titles of this study are shuffled in the database, so cell type and time point are left out; the donor was told from shared clones. The sequencing input was PBMCs or a T cell subset sorted from them (not recorded which).

The CDR3 region reads CSARDSVNQPQHF. The DNA is TGCAGTGCTAGAGATTCGGTCAATCAGCCCCAGCATTTT. The V and J segments used are TRBV20-1 and TRBJ1-5, with the identity of the D gene unclear. The CDR3 runs 13 residues from the cysteine to the phenylalanine. Only the CDR3 part of the read is kept: 39 bases, read in frame from the first base. The germline ends are 6 bases apart after V is trimmed by 0 bases and J by 3 bases. CDR1 and CDR2 are read off the germline V gene (reference sequence) as DFQATT and SNEGSKA.